This TCR beta chain originates from a study of blood T cell repertoires in COVID-19. V was cut by 6 bases and J by 1 base, with 12 bases left in between. CDR1 is MDHEN, CDR2 SYDVKM, per germline. This CDR3 is 14 amino acids long. Data came from immunoSEQ multiplex PCR; TCRdb stores just in-frame clones and leaves some out. The sample carries around 92,000 clones, about 83% recorded once. The material sequenced was peripheral blood. This receptor was obtained from a woman older than 75 with acute or convalescent COVID-19. The V call is TRBV28, the J call TRBJ1-1; D not resolved. CDR3 bases: TGTGCCAGCAGCCAATCGTGGAGGAACACTGAAGCTTTCTTT. Amino acid sequence: CASSQSWRNTEAFF.